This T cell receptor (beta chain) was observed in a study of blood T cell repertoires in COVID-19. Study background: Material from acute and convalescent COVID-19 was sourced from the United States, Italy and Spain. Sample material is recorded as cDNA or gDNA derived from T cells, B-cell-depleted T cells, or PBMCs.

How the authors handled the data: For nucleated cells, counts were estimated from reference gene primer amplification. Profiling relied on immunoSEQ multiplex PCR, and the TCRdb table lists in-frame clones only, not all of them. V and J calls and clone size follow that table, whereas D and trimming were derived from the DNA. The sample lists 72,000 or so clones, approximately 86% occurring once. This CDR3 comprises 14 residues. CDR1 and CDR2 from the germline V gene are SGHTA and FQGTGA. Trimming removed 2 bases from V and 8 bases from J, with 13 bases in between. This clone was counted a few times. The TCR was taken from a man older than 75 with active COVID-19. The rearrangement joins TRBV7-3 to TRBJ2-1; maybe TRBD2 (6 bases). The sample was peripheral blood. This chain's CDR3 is CASSLRSGAHEQFF. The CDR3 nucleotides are TGTGCCAGCAGCTTACGGTCGGGAGCTCATGAGCAGTTCTTC.